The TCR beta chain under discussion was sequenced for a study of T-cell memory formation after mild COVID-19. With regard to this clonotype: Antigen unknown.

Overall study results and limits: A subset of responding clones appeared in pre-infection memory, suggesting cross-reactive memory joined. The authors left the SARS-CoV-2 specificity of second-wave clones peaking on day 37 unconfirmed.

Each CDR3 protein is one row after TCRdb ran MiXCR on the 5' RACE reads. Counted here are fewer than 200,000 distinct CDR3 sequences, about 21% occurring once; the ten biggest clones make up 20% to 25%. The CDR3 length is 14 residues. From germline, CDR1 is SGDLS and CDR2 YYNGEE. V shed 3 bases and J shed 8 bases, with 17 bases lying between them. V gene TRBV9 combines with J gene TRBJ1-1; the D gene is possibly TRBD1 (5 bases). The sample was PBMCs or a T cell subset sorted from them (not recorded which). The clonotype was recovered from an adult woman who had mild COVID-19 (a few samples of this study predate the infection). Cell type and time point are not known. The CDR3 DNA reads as TGTGCCAGCAGCGCCAGACTGGACGGGGCAGAAGCTTTCTTT. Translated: CASSARLDGAEAFF.